This TCR beta chain derives from a study of identical twins. Overall study results and limits: Within beta out-of-frame sequences, the excess sharing observed between twins was weaker. Conclusions came from cross-sectional statistical analysis, not from following the same donors.

Unique molecular identifiers were in the cDNA, with template-switch universal primer binding. TCRdb redid the calling of the 5' RACE reads with MiXCR, one entry per CDR3 protein. This table holds 1,800,000 or so distinct CDR3 sequences, less than 35% found once. Of note for this clonotype: Its matching antigen is unknown.

Germline loops: CDR1 WNHNN, CDR2 SYGVQD (reference sequence). Trimming left V 7 bases short and J 4 bases short, with 41 bases between. The CDR3 runs 22 residues. This TCR was recovered from a newborn girl in good health. The V call is TRBV10-1, the J call TRBJ2-7, with D possibly TRBD2 on 6 matching bases. The sample consisted of cord blood. The CDR3 region has the DNA TGCGCCAGCACCGAGGTCGACCTCGGGAGTCGCATGTCGGGTTTTAGGCCGTACGAGCAGTACTTC. Protein product: CASTEVDLGSRMSGFRPYEQYF.